Shown below are 27 T cell receptor beta chains from a single sample sequenced in a study of vaccination and CD4 T cells after COVID-19. No antigen has been assigned to these receptors. Sequence data for DNA of cultured CD4+ T cells were generated by the Oncomine TCR Beta short-read assay. TCRdb fed the PCR reads into MiXCR, producing one record per CDR3 protein. Counted here are thousands of distinct CDR3 sequences, about 18% occurring once; the ten biggest clones make up roughly 27%. The treatment was: approximately nine-day PBMC culture with coronavirus spike peptide pools or control peptides (ViraFEST assay). It was before the COVID-19 pandemic (2011-2018) that the unexposed donor's CD4+ T cells were collected. Sequences were obtained from CD4+ T cells from blood, cultured in vitro. Source of these receptors: a human donor in good health.

The chain carries TRBV18 and TRBJ2-3, with D possibly being TRBD1 (6 bases). Trimming shortened V by 3 bases and J by 2 bases, and 21 bases separated the two germline ends. The CDR3 spans 18 residues. Germline V gene sequence: CDR1 KGHSH, CDR2 LQKENI. The CDR3 bases are TGTGCCAGCTCACCGCCCAATCGTCAGGACAGTGCCACAGATACGCAGTATTTT. Amino acids: CASSPPNRQDSATDTQYF.

The rearrangement joins TRBV6-2 or TRBV6-3 to TRBJ2-7; 7 bases align to TRBD2. The germline V gene has CDR1 MNHEY and CDR2 SVGEGT. V was pared by 8 bases and J by 2 bases, with 12 bases of the junction left unmatched. The CDR3 contains 15 residues. The CDR3 loop reads CASRSIGGGTYEQYF. CDR3 nucleotide sequence: TGTGCCAGCCGGTCCATTGGGGGGGGAACCTACGAGCAGTACTTC.

This clonotype is judged large. This sequence joins TRBV10-1 and TRBJ2-6; D is unresolved. Germline assignment: CDR1 WNHNN and CDR2 SYGVQD (reference sequence). Trimming pared 4 bases from V and 0 bases from J, leaving 10 bases between. CDR3 length: 16 amino acids. CDR3 bases: TGCGCCAGCAGTGTTGAGCGACGCTCTGGGGCCAACGTCCTGACTTTC. This gives the protein CASSVERRSGANVLTF.

In this sample, this clonotype turned up once. The rearrangement links TRBV27 to TRBJ2-5, with D unresolved. This CDR3 has 14 amino acids. Per germline, CDR1 MNHEY and CDR2 SMNVEV (reference sequence). The V gene lost 5 bases and the J gene lost 3 bases, with 13 bases spanning the gap. The DNA for the CDR3 is TGTGCCAGCAGTCGACAAAATGGGAAAGAGACCCAGTACTTC. Encoded protein: CASSRQNGKETQYF.

The rearrangement uses TRBV9 and TRBJ1-2, with D maybe TRBD1 (5 bases). V dropped 4 bases and J dropped 4 bases, with 23 bases sitting between them. The CDR3 is 17 amino acids. Germline CDR1 reads SGDLS; CDR2 reads YYNGEE. CDR3 sequence (DNA): TGTGCCAGCAGCCTCACCCCGGGGGGGATTGGTACCTATGGCTACACCTTC. Its protein product is CASSLTPGGIGTYGYTF. The whole variable domain, remainder taken from reference TRBV9 and TRBJ1-2, is DSGVTQTPKHLITATGQRVTLRCSPRSGDLSVYWYQQSLDQGLQFLIQYYNGEERAKGNILERFSAQQFPDLHSELNLSSLELGDSALYFCASSLTPGGIGTYGYTFGSGTRLTVV.

This clonotype rates as medium-sized. The genes are TRBV10-3 and TRBJ2-3; weak D call: TRBD1 (5 bases). The CDR3 runs 14 residues. Per germline, CDR1 ENHRY and CDR2 SYGVKD. The V gene lost 10 bases and the J gene lost 0 bases, with 14 bases spanning the gap. As DNA, the CDR3 is TGTGCCAATTCACGCACAGGTAGCACAGATACGCAGTATTTT. It translates to CANSRTGSTDTQYF.

The rearrangement joins TRBV20-1 to TRBJ2-7; unclear D gene. V was cut by 1 base and J by 5 bases, with 9 bases left in between. The CDR3 extends over 12 amino acids. Germline CDR1 reads DFQATT; CDR2 reads SNEGSKA (reference sequence). CDR3 coding DNA: TGCAGTGCTAGAGGCGGAGTGGACGAGCAGTACTTC. It translates to CSARGGVDEQYF.

This chain links TRBV12-3 or TRBV12-4 with TRBJ1-1; D is undetermined. V was trimmed by 6 bases and J by 2 bases, leaving 13 bases between them. The CDR3 sequence is 14 residues long. The CDR3 loop is CASRRTALNTEAFF. Written as DNA, the CDR3 is TGTGCCAGCAGACGGACCGCGCTCAACACTGAAGCTTTCTTT.

Sample share makes this clonotype medium-sized. This chain uses TRBV11-1 with TRBJ1-6, with a possible D match to TRBD1 (5 bases). Trimming took 1 base from V and 9 from J, leaving 13 bases between them. CDR1 SGHAT and CDR2 FQDESV come from the germline V gene (reference sequence). This CDR3 is 15 amino acids long. CDR3 amino acids: CASSLGGGPASPLHF. The CDR3 nucleotides read TGTGCCAGCAGCTTAGGTGGGGGTCCTGCTTCACCCCTCCACTTT.

This clonotype is categorized as medium-sized (0.01 to 0.1%). V gene TRBV6-2 or TRBV6-3 combines with J gene TRBJ1-2; D call uncertain. This CDR3 region has 16 residues. Germline V lookup: CDR1 MNHEY, CDR2 SVGEGT. V was cut by 3 bases and J by 6 bases, with 20 bases left in between. CDR3 region: CASSYGRGRAWDGYTF. CDR3 DNA sequence: TGTGCCAGCAGTTATGGCCGCGGGCGAGCGTGGGATGGCTACACCTTC.

This clonotype rates as medium-sized. V is TRBV19 and J is TRBJ1-5, with TRBD1 as a possible D gene (5 bases). CDR3 length: 14 residues. V lost 6 bases to trimming and J lost 5 bases, with 14 bases between them. From germline, CDR1 is LNHDA and CDR2 SQIVND (reference sequence). The CDR3 protein is CASRGESGDQPQHF. The CDR3 bases are TGTGCCAGTAGGGGGGAGAGCGGAGATCAGCCCCAGCATTTT.

This clonotype was counted a few times. The chain links TRBV2 to TRBJ2-7; 7 nucleotides line up with TRBD1. From germline, CDR1 is SNHLY and CDR2 FYNNEI. This CDR3 is built from 16 residues. J was trimmed by 0 bases and V by 4 bases; bases with no gene match: 9. The CDR3 reads CASSVLLTGSSYEQYF. The CDR3 DNA is TGTGCCAGCAGTGTACTCTTGACAGGGAGCTCCTACGAGCAGTACTTC.

This clonotype is termed medium-sized. The V and J genes are TRBV20-1 and TRBJ2-3; D is perhaps TRBD2 (6 bases). V lost 7 bases and J lost 5, with 16 bases in between. Germline V lookup: CDR1 DFQATT, CDR2 SNEGSKA (reference sequence). This CDR3 has 13 amino acids. In DNA, the CDR3 is TGCAGTGTCTCTGGGTGGCGGGGAGATACGCAGTATTTT. Protein product: CSVSGWRGDTQYF.

This chain links TRBV18 with TRBJ1-1; a weak D match, TRBD1 (6 bases). V was pared by 3 bases and J by 7 bases, with 18 bases between. Germline CDR1 KGHSH, CDR2 LQKENI. The length of the CDR3 is 15 residues. CDR3 loop: CASSPQLRGAHEAFF. CDR3 nucleotide sequence: TGTGCCAGCTCACCCCAACTTAGGGGGGCCCATGAAGCTTTCTTT.

This chain joins TRBV5-8 and TRBJ1-5; TRBD1 is a possible D gene (5 bases). The CDR3 consists of 16 residues. Trimming took off 7 bases at V and 1 base at J, with 18 bases between the two ends. Germline V lookup: CDR1 SGHTS, CDR2 YDEGEE. CDR3 bases: TGTGCCAGCCCATCCCGGGTAAGGGGAAGCAATCAGCCCCAGCATTTT. It translates to CASPSRVRGSNQPQHF.

By sample share, this clonotype is hyperexpanded. The chain joins TRBV30 to TRBJ2-1, with 10 bases fitting TRBD2. CDR1 is GTSNPN, CDR2 SVGIG, per germline (reference sequence). V lost 1 base to trimming and J lost 2 bases; unmatched junction nucleotides: 5. This CDR3 contains 16 residues. Here the CDR3 reads CAWSGLAGPPYNEQFF. In DNA, the CDR3 is TGTGCCTGGAGTGGACTAGCGGGCCCACCCTACAATGAGCAGTTCTTC.

The chain couples TRBV18 to TRBJ1-1, with D possibly being TRBD1 (6 bases). V was trimmed by 1 base and J by 4 bases, leaving 10 bases between them. The CDR3 length is 14 residues. Germline V CDR1 and CDR2: KGHSH, LQKENI. The DNA of the CDR3 is TGTGCCAGCTCACCACGAGGGGGACCCACTGAAGCTTTCTTT. Its translation is CASSPRGGPTEAFF.

This clonotype was counted a few times. The chain has TRBV28 and TRBJ1-1; D is unclear. The CDR3 sequence is 12 residues long. Germline-derived CDR1 and CDR2 are MDHEN and SYDVKM. V was cut by 3 bases and J by 7 bases, with 9 bases left in between. CDR3 sequence: CASSLFRFEAFF. The CDR3 coding sequence is TGTGCCAGCAGTTTGTTCCGGTTTGAAGCTTTCTTT. The full variable domain, its missing parts supplied by reference TRBV28 and TRBJ1-1, is DVKVTQSSRYLVKRTGEKVFLECVQDMDHENMFWYRQDPGLGLRLIYFSYDVKMKEKGDIPEGYSVSREKKERFSLILESASTNQTSMYLCASSLFRFEAFFGQGTRLTVV.

The chain recombines TRBV5-1 with TRBJ2-5; weak D call: TRBD2 (5 bases). Deletions cut 1 base from V and 2 bases from J, with 12 bases between. CDR1 and CDR2 from the germline V gene are SGHRS and YFSETQ. The CDR3 runs to 15 residues. The CDR3 spells CASSLSGMEQETQYF. DNA for the CDR3: TGCGCCAGCAGCTTGTCCGGGATGGAACAAGAGACCCAGTACTTC.

The chain recombines TRBV19 with TRBJ2-3, with D unresolved. Trimming removed 5 bases at V and 4 bases at J, with 13 bases between. The germline CDR1 and CDR2 sequences are LNHDA and SQIVND (reference sequence). The CDR3 has 14 residues. In DNA form, the CDR3 reads TGTGCCAGTAGTCGTCCCGTCCAAGCAGATACGCAGTATTTT. Translated: CASSRPVQADTQYF.

This clonotype ranks as medium-sized. The rearrangement uses TRBV15 and TRBJ1-2, with TRBD1 as a possible D gene (5 bases). There are 14 residues in the CDR3. The germline CDR1 and CDR2 sequences are LNHNV and YYDKDF (reference sequence). The V and J ends lost 0 bases and 8 bases respectively, with 13 bases between them. The DNA for the CDR3 is TGTGCCACCAGCAGAGAGGGGGGGGGTCGAGGCTACACCTTC. It specifies CATSREGGGRGYTF.

This clonotype has a handful of counts. The chain joins TRBV6-4 to TRBJ2-3; maybe TRBD2 (5 bases). Trimming left V 6 bases short and J 6 bases short, with 16 bases between. There are 14 residues in the CDR3. Germline V lookup: CDR1 MRHNA, CDR2 SNTAGT. The CDR3 protein is CASSLSAAQDTQYF. DNA of the CDR3: TGTGCCAGCAGCCTTAGCGCAGCACAGGATACGCAGTATTTT.

The J gene is TRBJ2-7, the V gene TRBV18; 10 positions agree with TRBD1. The germline V gene encodes CDR1 KGHSH and CDR2 LQKENI. The CDR3 extends over 16 amino acids. Trimming took 3 bases from V and 4 from J; bases not matched to a gene: 9. CDR3: CASSPSARDRGYEQYF. CDR3 DNA: TGTGCCAGCTCACCTTCCGCCCGGGACAGGGGTTACGAGCAGTACTTC.

This CDR3 reads CASSAGTGLEQYF. The CDR3 region has the DNA TGTGCCAGCAGCGCCGGGACAGGGCTCGAGCAGTACTTC. The V and J genes are TRBV9 and TRBJ2-7; 9 nucleotides agree with TRBD1. The CDR3 has 13 amino acids. The V gene's germline CDR1 is SGDLS and CDR2 YYNGEE. The trim removed 3 bases at V and 6 bases at J, leaving 4 bases unmatched.

By proportion, this clonotype is medium-sized. V gene TRBV2 combines with J gene TRBJ1-1, with 8 nucleotides matching TRBD1. The CDR3 loop spans 14 amino acids. Germline V CDR1 and CDR2: SNHLY, FYNNEI. The V gene end was trimmed by 6 bases and the J gene end by 3 bases; junction bases not matched to a gene: 6. The CDR3 DNA reads as TGTGCCAGCAGACCGACAGGGGAATACACTGAAGCTTTCTTT. Protein sequence: CASRPTGEYTEAFF.

V is TRBV28 and J is TRBJ2-3, with 11 bases that match TRBD1. CDR3 size: 16 residues. The germline CDR1 and CDR2 sequences are MDHEN and SYDVKM. With V trimmed by 1 base and J by 7 bases, 7 bases remained unmatched. The CDR3 DNA reads as TGTGCCAGCAGTTTATTGAGGACAGGGGGCGGATATACGCAGTATTTT. It codes for CASSLLRTGGGYTQYF. Full variable domain (missing parts from reference TRBV28 and TRBJ2-3): DVKVTQSSRYLVKRTGEKVFLECVQDMDHENMFWYRQDPGLGLRLIYFSYDVKMKEKGDIPEGYSVSREKKERFSLILESASTNQTSMYLCASSLLRTGGGYTQYFGPGTRLTVL.

The rearrangement links TRBV24-1 to TRBJ2-1; D not resolved. Trimming stripped 5 bases from V and 1 base from J, with 5 bases between. The CDR3 runs 13 residues. Germline CDR1 reads KGHDR; CDR2 reads SFDVKD. CDR3 coding DNA: TGTGCCACCAGTGCAGCGTCCTACAATGAGCAGTTCTTC. Encoded protein: CATSAASYNEQFF.